This T cell receptor beta chain was identified during a study of blood T cell repertoires in COVID-19. Across the whole study: PBMCs, B-cell-depleted T cells, or T cells were the source of the cDNA or gDNA that made up the material.

Trimming pared 4 bases from V and 3 bases from J, leaving 7 bases between. CDR1 SGHTA and CDR2 FQGNSA come from the germline V gene. The CDR3 sequence is 12 residues long. As processed by the authors: Amplification from reference gene primers served as the basis for estimated nucleated cell counts. The protocol was immunoSEQ multiplex PCR, while the TCRdb copy is restricted to in-frame clones and leaves out a portion. V, J and clone size are taken as reported in that table, and D and trimming were inferred from the DNA itself. The table has about 180,000 clones, roughly 84% seen once; the top ten hold around 14%.

This chain connects TRBV7-2 to TRBJ2-7; maybe TRBD1 (6 bases). Sequencing was done on a sample of peripheral blood. The receptor comes from a young man with active or convalescent COVID-19. CDR3 sequence (DNA): TGTGCCAGCAGCTGGACAGACTACGAGCAGTACTTC. Protein sequence: CASSWTDYEQYF.